This TCR beta chain was captured in a study of blood T cell repertoires in COVID-19. Turning to the study itself: Specimens from acute and convalescent COVID-19 originated in the United States, Italy and Spain. In each case, the material was cDNA or gDNA derived from T cells, B-cell-depleted T cells, or PBMCs.

In the authors' workflow: For nucleated cells, counts were estimated from reference gene primer amplification. Clones were read by immunoSEQ multiplex PCR, and TCRdb kept only the in-frame ones, dropping some. That table gives V, J and clone size, and the DNA gave D and trimming. Altogether 95,000 to 150,000 clones are present, 82% being singletons, with the ten largest covering approximately 5%. Trimming took 5 bases from V and 4 from J, leaving 11 bases between them. The CDR3 covers 13 residues. The germline gives CDR1 LGHDT, CDR2 YNNKEL (reference sequence). This TCR derives from a woman aged 70-85 years with acute or convalescent COVID-19. This sequence joins TRBV3-1 (or the pseudogene TRBV3-2) and TRBJ2-5, with D possibly being TRBD2 (6 bases). Input material: peripheral blood. The chain's CDR3 is CASSSGRGETQYF. DNA of the CDR3: TGTGCCAGCAGCTCGGGGCGGGGAGAGACCCAGTACTTC.